A selection of T cell receptor beta chains follows, all from one sample in a study of blood T cell repertoires in COVID-19. Libraries were prepared by immunoSEQ multiplex PCR; TCRdb keeps only in-frame clonotypes and omits some of them. The sample lists roughly 190,000 clones; more than 75% were seen once. Specimen: peripheral blood. Receptors originate from a human donor in a cohort sampled during active COVID-19. Both conserved end residues are part of each CDR3. The D gene is left open where the match is weak. Rows give clone size only sometimes, using once, few, many, or a class for an expanded clone.

v_call	d_call	j_call	clone_size	cdr3_aa	cdr3_nt
TRBV10-3	NA	TRBJ2-5	NA	CAISRDTGSETQYF	TGTGCCATCAGCCGGGACACCGGCAGCGAGACCCAGTACTTC
TRBV4-1	TRBD2	TRBJ2-3	NA	CASSQERLAAVLDTQYF	TGCGCCAGCAGCCAAGAACGACTAGCGGCCGTCTTAGATACGCAGTATTTT
TRBV4-1	NA	TRBJ2-7	few	CASSQDLLPSGPYEQYF	TGCGCCAGCAGCCAAGATCTTCTGCCCAGCGGGCCTTACGAGCAGTACTTC
TRBV5-6	TRBD1	TRBJ2-3	NA	CASSLRTGHTDTQYF	TGTGCCAGCAGCTTGAGGACAGGGCACACAGATACGCAGTATTTT
TRBV30	NA	TRBJ1-1	NA	CAFGRDLNTEAFF	TGTGCCTTCGGACGGGATTTGAACACTGAAGCTTTCTTT
TRBV6-5	NA	TRBJ1-2	NA	CASRPRGDYGYTF	TGTGCCAGCAGGCCCCGTGGAGACTATGGCTACACCTTC
TRBV5-1	NA	TRBJ1-2	NA	CASSGTQGSLYGYTF	TGCGCCAGCAGCGGAACACAGGGTAGTCTGTATGGCTACACCTTC
TRBV11-2	NA	TRBJ1-6	once	CASRRGQNSPLHF	TGTGCCAGCAGGAGAGGACAGAATTCACCCCTCCACTTT
TRBV6-2/TRBV6-3	NA	TRBJ2-7	NA	CASSLVYEQYF	TGTGCCAGCAGCCTCGTATACGAGCAGTACTTC
TRBV3-1/TRBV3-2	TRBD1	TRBJ2-7	NA	CASSQADRGTYEQYF	TGTGCCAGCAGCCAAGCGGACAGGGGCACCTACGAGCAGTACTTC
TRBV7-2	NA	TRBJ2-7	NA	CASLDQGGSYEQYF	TGTGCCAGCCTGGATCAGGGGGGATCCTACGAGCAGTACTTC
TRBV5-1	NA	TRBJ2-3	NA	CASSLVRDFPTDTQYF	TGCGCCAGCAGCTTGGTACGTGACTTCCCCACAGATACGCAGTATTTT
TRBV4-1	TRBD1	TRBJ2-1	NA	CASSQPDRDYNEQFF	TGCGCCAGCAGCCAACCGGACAGGGACTACAATGAGCAGTTCTTC
TRBV19	TRBD2	TRBJ2-3	NA	CASRAGASGGIFTDTQYF	TGTGCCAGTAGAGCGGGGGCTAGCGGGGGAATTTTCACAGATACGCAGTATTTT
TRBV6-2/TRBV6-3	NA	TRBJ2-1	NA	CASSPSDSGYNEQFF	TGTGCCAGCAGTCCGTCTGATAGCGGTTACAATGAGCAGTTCTTC
TRBV7-9	NA	TRBJ2-1	NA	CASSLLEALWESYNEQFF	TGTGCCAGCAGCTTACTAGAGGCTCTCTGGGAGTCCTACAATGAGCAGTTCTTC
TRBV2	TRBD1	TRBJ2-7	NA	CASSPLGQGPYEQYF	TGTGCCAGCAGCCCCCTGGGACAGGGGCCCTACGAGCAGTACTTC
TRBV5-6	TRBD1	TRBJ1-6	NA	CASSPAGTGYNSPLHF	TGTGCCAGCAGCCCTGCCGGGACAGGGTATAATTCACCCCTCCACTTT
TRBV3-1/TRBV3-2	NA	TRBJ2-7	NA	CASSQPPLGLPTTYEQYF	TGTGCCAGCAGCCAACCCCCATTGGGGCTTCCTACGACCTACGAGCAGTACTTC
TRBV5-1	TRBD1	TRBJ2-7	NA	CASSFGTGAYEQYF	TGCGCCAGCAGCTTCGGGACAGGGGCATACGAGCAGTACTTC
TRBV28	NA	TRBJ1-6	NA	CASRVGVNSPLHF	TGTGCCAGCAGGGTAGGGGTCAATTCACCCCTCCACTTT
TRBV28	NA	TRBJ2-1	NA	CASSFYGLDSWNEQFF	TGTGCCAGCAGTTTTTACGGTTTGGACAGCTGGAATGAGCAGTTCTTC
TRBV4-3	NA	TRBJ2-7	NA	CASSQDSGGPDEQYF	TGCGCCAGCAGCCAAGATTCCGGGGGACCTGACGAGCAGTACTTC
TRBV11-2	TRBD2	TRBJ2-2	NA	CASSQPGLAVGMNTGELFF	TGTGCCAGCAGCCAACCGGGACTAGCGGTGGGGATGAACACCGGGGAGCTGTTTTTT
TRBV7-8	TRBD2	TRBJ2-7	NA	CASSPGTSGFSYEQYF	TGTGCCAGCAGCCCAGGGACTAGCGGCTTCTCCTACGAGCAGTACTTC
TRBV2	TRBD2	TRBJ2-7	NA	CASSVGTITYEQYF	TGTGCCAGCAGTGTCGGGACTATTACCTACGAGCAGTACTTC
TRBV5-6	TRBD2	TRBJ2-3	NA	CASSLVSGGTDTQYF	TGTGCCAGCAGCTTGGTTAGCGGGGGCACAGATACGCAGTATTTT
TRBV7-9	TRBD1	TRBJ1-1	NA	CASSRGRDRAFF	TGTGCCAGCAGCCGTGGACGGGACAGAGCTTTCTTT
TRBV6-1	TRBD1	TRBJ1-6	NA	CASSDTTGTGYSPLHF	TGTGCCAGCAGTGACACGACCGGGACAGGGTATTCACCCCTCCACTTT
TRBV7-2	TRBD1	TRBJ2-2	once	CASSLDRGTRELFF	TGTGCCAGCAGCTTAGACAGGGGAACAAGGGAGCTGTTTTTT
TRBV6-4	NA	TRBJ2-7	NA	CASSDSGGEAREQYF	TGTGCCAGCAGTGACTCAGGGGGAGAGGCACGGGAGCAGTACTTC
TRBV7-2	TRBD1	TRBJ1-5	few	CASSFNTGVNQPQHF	TGTGCCAGCAGCTTTAATACAGGGGTTAATCAGCCCCAGCATTTT
TRBV6-2/TRBV6-3	NA	TRBJ1-1	NA	CASRYLQTATEAFF	TGTGCCAGCAGATACCTTCAGACTGCCACTGAAGCTTTCTTT
TRBV20-1	NA	TRBJ1-4	NA	CSARADEKLFF	TGCAGTGCTAGGGCGGATGAAAAACTGTTTTTT
TRBV5-1	TRBD1	TRBJ2-7	NA	CASKVGTGAPYEQYF	TGCGCCAGCAAGGTCGGGACAGGGGCCCCCTACGAGCAGTACTTC
TRBV19	NA	TRBJ2-5	NA	CASSAKRGETQYF	TGTGCCAGTAGTGCCAAAAGAGGGGAGACCCAGTACTTC
TRBV7-2	TRBD1	TRBJ2-5	NA	CASSLVTGGQETQYF	TGTGCCAGCAGCTTAGTAACAGGGGGGCAAGAGACCCAGTACTTC
TRBV6-5	TRBD1	TRBJ2-7	NA	CASSFGTGTYEQYF	TGTGCCAGCAGCTTCGGGACAGGGACCTACGAGCAGTACTTC
TRBV4-2	TRBD2	TRBJ2-7	once	CASSPGGLAGVYEQYF	TGTGCCAGCAGCCCGGGGGGACTAGCGGGAGTTTACGAGCAGTACTTC
TRBV11-2	TRBD2	TRBJ2-3	NA	CASSMGLAGITDTQYF	TGTGCCAGCAGCATGGGACTAGCGGGTATCACAGATACGCAGTATTTT
TRBV5-1	NA	TRBJ2-3	NA	CASSPTGGAGDTQYF	TGCGCCAGCAGCCCGACGGGTGGGGCGGGGGATACGCAGTATTTT
TRBV4-3	NA	TRBJ2-5	NA	CASSQDYGRVPAETQYF	TGCGCCAGCAGCCAAGATTACGGCAGGGTTCCGGCAGAGACCCAGTACTTC
TRBV28	NA	TRBJ2-5	NA	CASSSPGDGTQYF	TGTGCCAGCAGTTCGCCGGGGGACGGGACCCAGTACTTC
TRBV2	NA	TRBJ2-1	NA	CASRAISYNEQFF	TGTGCCAGCAGGGCCATCTCCTACAATGAGCAGTTCTTC
TRBV20-1	NA	TRBJ1-1	NA	CSASARQGPRAEAFF	TGCAGTGCTAGTGCTAGGCAGGGCCCACGCGCTGAAGCTTTCTTT
TRBV19	NA	TRBJ2-7	NA	CASSARQMSYEQYF	TGTGCCAGTAGTGCCCGACAGATGTCCTACGAGCAGTACTTC
TRBV28	TRBD1	TRBJ1-5	NA	CASRSGGRSNQPQHF	TGTGCCAGCAGATCAGGGGGGCGCAGCAATCAGCCCCAGCATTTT
TRBV18	NA	TRBJ2-7	once	CASSSSPGSYEQYF	TGTGCCAGCTCATCATCTCCAGGCTCCTACGAGCAGTACTTC
TRBV19	NA	TRBJ1-5	NA	CASSIAGLGGSGAQHF	TGTGCCAGTAGTATAGCTGGTTTGGGAGGGTCCGGGGCCCAGCATTTT